Here is one T cell receptor beta chain with its context. Its antigen is not identified. Using a J-beta primer mix together with a sample-barcoded 5' primer, a second PCR was run for about 6 to 12 cycles. TCRdb fed the 5' RACE reads into MiXCR, producing one record per CDR3 protein. The data hold 720,000 or so distinct CDR3 sequences, with around 43% observed a single time. This CDR3 region has 13 residues. Deletions cut 4 bases from V and 4 bases from J, with 13 bases between. Germline V gene data show CDR1 as SQVTM and CDR2 as ANQGSEA. This sample stems from a study of blood T cells in healthy people across ages. Study-level points and caveats: Because sorting was not performed, PBMCs prevented conclusive naive versus antigen-experienced comparison.

The chain links TRBV29-1 to TRBJ1-1; D remains unclear. Sequenced input: blood. This receptor was taken from a man aged 80 or over in good health. CDR3 protein: CSVGGILGTEAFF. The DNA of the CDR3 is TGCAGCGTTGGTGGAATCCTTGGCACTGAAGCTTTCTTT. Based on the CDR3 plus reference TRBV29-1 and TRBJ1-1, the full variable domain is SAVISQKPSRDICQRGTSLTIQCQVDSQVTMMFWYRQQPGQSLTLIATANQGSEATYESGFVIDKFPISRPNLTFSTLTVSNMSPEDSSIYLCSVGGILGTEAFFGQGTRLTVV.